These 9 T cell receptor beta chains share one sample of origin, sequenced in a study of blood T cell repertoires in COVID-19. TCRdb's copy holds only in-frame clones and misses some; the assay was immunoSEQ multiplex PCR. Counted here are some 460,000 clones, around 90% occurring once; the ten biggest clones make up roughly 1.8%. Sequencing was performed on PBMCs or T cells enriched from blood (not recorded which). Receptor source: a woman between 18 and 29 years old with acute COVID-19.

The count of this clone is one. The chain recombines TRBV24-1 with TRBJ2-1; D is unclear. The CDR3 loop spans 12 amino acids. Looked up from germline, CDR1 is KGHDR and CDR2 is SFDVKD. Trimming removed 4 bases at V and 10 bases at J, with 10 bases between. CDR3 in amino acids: CATSDRVYEQFF. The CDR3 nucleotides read TGTGCCACCAGTGACCGCGTCTACGAGCAGTTCTTC.

CDR3 sequence: CASSVLAGGPVTGELFF. The CDR3 region has the DNA TGTGCCAGCAGCGTTTTAGCGGGGGGGCCGGTCACCGGGGAGCTGTTTTTT. The J gene is TRBJ2-2, the V gene TRBV9, with 11 bases lining up with TRBD2. J lost 4 bases, V lost 2 bases, and 7 bases had no gene match. Germline CDR1 and CDR2: SGDLS and YYNGEE. This CDR3 spans 17 amino acids.

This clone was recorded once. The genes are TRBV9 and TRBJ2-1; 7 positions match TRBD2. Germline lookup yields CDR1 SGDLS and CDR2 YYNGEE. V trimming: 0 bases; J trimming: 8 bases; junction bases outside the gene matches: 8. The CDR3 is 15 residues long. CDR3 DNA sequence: TGTGCCAGCAGCGTAGGGACTAGGGGCGTCGATGAGCAGTTCTTC. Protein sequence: CASSVGTRGVDEQFF.

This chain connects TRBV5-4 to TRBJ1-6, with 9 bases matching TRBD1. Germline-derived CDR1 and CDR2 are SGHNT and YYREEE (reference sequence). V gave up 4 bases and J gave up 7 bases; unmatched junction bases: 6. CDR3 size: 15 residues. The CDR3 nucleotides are TGTGCCAGCAGCCCAGGACAGGGGACCAATTCACCCCTCCACTTT. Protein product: CASSPGQGTNSPLHF.

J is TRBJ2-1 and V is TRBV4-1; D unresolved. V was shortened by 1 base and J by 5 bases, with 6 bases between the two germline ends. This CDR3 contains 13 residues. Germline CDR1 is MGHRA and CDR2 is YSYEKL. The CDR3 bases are TGCGCCAGCAGCCAAGGACAAGACAATGAGCAGTTCTTC. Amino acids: CASSQGQDNEQFF.

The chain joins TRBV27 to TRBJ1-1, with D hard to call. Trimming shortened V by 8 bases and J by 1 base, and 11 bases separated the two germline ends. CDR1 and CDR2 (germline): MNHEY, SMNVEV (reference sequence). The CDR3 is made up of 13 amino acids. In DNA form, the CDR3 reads TGTGCCAGCGGAAGGGAGTGGAACACTGAAGCTTTCTTT. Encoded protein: CASGREWNTEAFF.

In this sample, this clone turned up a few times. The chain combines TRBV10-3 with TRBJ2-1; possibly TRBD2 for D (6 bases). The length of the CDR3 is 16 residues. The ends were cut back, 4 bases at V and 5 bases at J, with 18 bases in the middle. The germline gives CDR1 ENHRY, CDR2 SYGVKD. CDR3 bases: TGTGCCATCAGTGGGATCGGGACTTCTCGGCACAATGAGCAGTTCTTC. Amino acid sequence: CAISGIGTSRHNEQFF.

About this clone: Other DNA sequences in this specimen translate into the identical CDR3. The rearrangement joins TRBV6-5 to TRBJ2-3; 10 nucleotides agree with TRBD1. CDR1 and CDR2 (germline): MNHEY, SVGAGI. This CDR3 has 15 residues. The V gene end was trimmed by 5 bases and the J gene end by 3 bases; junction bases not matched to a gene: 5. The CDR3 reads CASSRQGAGTDTQYF. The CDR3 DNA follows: TGTGCCAGCAGTAGACAGGGGGCGGGAACAGATACGCAGTATTTT.

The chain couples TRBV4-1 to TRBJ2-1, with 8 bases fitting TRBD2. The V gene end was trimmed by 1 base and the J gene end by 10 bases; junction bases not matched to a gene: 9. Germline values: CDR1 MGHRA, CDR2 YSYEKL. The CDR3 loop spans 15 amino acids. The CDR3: CASSQAVAGGQEQFF. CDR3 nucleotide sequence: TGCGCCAGCAGCCAAGCGGTCGCGGGGGGCCAAGAGCAGTTCTTC.